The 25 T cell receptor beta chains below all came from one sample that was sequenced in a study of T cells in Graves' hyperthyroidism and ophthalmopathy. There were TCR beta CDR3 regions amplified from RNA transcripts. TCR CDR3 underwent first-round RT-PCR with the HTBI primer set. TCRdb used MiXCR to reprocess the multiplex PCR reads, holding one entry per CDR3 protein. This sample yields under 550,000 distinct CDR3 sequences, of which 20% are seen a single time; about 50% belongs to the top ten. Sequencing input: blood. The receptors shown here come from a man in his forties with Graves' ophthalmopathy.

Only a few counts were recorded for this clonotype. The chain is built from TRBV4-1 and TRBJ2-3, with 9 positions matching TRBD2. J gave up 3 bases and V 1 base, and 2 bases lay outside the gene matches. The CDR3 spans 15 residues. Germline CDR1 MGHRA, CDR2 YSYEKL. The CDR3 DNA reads TGCGCCAGCAGCCAAGGACTAGCGGAAACAGATACGCAGTATTTT. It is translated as CASSQGLAETDTQYF.

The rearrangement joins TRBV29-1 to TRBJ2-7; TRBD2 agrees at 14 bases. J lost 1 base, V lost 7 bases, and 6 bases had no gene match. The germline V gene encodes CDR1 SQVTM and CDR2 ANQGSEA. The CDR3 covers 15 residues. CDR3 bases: TGCAGCGCCAAAGGGACTAGCGGGAGATCCTACGAGCAGTACTTC. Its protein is CSAKGTSGRSYEQYF.

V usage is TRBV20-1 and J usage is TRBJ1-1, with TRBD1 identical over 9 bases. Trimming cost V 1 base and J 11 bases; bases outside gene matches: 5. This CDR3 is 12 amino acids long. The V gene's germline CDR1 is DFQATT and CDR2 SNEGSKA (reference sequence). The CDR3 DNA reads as TGCAGTGCTAGAGTCACAGGGGGCCGGGCTTTCTTT. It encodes CSARVTGGRAFF.

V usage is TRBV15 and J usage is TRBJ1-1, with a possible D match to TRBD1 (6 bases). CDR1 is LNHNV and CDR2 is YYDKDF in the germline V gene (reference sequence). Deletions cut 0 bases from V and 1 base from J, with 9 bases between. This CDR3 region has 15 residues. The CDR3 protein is CATSRDRGGNTEAFF. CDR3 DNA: TGTGCCACCAGCAGAGACAGGGGAGGGAACACTGAAGCTTTCTTT.

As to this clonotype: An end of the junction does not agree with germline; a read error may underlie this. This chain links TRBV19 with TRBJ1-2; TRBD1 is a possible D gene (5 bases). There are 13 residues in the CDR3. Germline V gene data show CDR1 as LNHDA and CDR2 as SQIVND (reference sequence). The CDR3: CASSMAQGYGYAF. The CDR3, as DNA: TGTGCCAGTAGTATGGCGCAGGGCTATGGCTACGCCTTC.

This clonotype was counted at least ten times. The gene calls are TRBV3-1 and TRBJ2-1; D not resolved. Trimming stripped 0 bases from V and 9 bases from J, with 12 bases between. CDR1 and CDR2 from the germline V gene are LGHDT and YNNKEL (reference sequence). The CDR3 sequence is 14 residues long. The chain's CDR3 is CASSQESLPSEQFF. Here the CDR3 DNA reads TGTGCCAGCAGCCAAGAAAGCCTCCCGAGTGAGCAGTTCTTC.

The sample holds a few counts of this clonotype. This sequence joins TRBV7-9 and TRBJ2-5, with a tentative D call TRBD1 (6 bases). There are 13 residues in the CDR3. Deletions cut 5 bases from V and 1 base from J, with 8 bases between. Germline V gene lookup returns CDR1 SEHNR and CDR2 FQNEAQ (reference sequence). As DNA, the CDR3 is TGTGCCAGCAGCGCAGGGGTCCAAGAGACCCAGTACTTC. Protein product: CASSAGVQETQYF. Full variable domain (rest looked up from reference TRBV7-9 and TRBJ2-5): DTGVSQNPRHKITKRGQNVTFRCDPISEHNRLYWYRQTLGQGPEFLTYFQNEAQLEKSRLLSDRFSAERPKGSFSTLEIQRTEQGDSAMYLCASSAGVQETQYFGPGTRLLVL.

CDR3 residues: CASSLALALTGNTQYF. For the CDR3, the DNA is TGTGCCAGCAGCTTAGCGCTTGCCCTTACGGGCAATACGCAGTATTTT. This sequence joins TRBV7-2 and TRBJ2-3; D is undetermined. CDR3 length: 16 amino acids. Trimming pared 0 bases from V and 7 bases from J, leaving 17 bases between. Germline values: CDR1 SGHTA, CDR2 FQGNSA.

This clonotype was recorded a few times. The CDR3 nucleotides are TGTGCCAGCTCACTGACAGGGGGGGAGTACAATGAGCAGTTCTTC. Translating gives CASSLTGGEYNEQFF. V is TRBV18 and J is TRBJ2-1; 9 bases are shared with TRBD1. The CDR3 extends over 15 amino acids. The germline V gene encodes CDR1 KGHSH and CDR2 LQKENI. V gave up 4 bases and J gave up 4 bases; unmatched junction bases: 5.

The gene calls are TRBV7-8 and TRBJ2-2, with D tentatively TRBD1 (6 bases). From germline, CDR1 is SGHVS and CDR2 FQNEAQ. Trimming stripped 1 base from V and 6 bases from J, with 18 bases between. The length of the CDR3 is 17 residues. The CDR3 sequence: CASSLEESGVASGELFF. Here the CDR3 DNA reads TGTGCCAGCAGCTTAGAGGAGTCAGGGGTCGCGTCCGGGGAGCTGTTTTTT. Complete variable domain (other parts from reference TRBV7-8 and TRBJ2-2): GAGVSQSPRYKVAKRGQDVALRCDPISGHVSLFWYQQALGQGPEFLTYFQNEAQLDKSGLPSDRFFAERPEGSVSTLKIQRTQQEDSAVYLCASSLEESGVASGELFFGEGSRLTVL.

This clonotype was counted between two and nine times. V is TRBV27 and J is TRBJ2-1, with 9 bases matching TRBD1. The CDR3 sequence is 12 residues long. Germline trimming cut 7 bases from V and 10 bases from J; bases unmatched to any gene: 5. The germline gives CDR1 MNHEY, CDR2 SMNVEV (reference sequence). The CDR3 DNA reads TGTGCCAGCAACACAGGGGGCGCGGAGCAGTTCTTC. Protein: CASNTGGAEQFF.

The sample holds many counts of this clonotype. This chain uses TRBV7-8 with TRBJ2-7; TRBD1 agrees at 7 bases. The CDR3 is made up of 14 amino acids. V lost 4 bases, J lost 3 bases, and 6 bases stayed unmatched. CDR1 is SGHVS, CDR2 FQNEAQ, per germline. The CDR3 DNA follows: TGTGCCAGCAGCTCCCCGGGACAGTACTACGAGCAGTACTTC. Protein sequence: CASSSPGQYYEQYF. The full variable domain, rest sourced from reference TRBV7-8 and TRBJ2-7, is GAGVSQSPRYKVAKRGQDVALRCDPISGHVSLFWYQQALGQGPEFLTYFQNEAQLDKSGLPSDRFFAERPEGSVSTLKIQRTQQEDSAVYLCASSSPGQYYEQYFGPGTRLTVT.

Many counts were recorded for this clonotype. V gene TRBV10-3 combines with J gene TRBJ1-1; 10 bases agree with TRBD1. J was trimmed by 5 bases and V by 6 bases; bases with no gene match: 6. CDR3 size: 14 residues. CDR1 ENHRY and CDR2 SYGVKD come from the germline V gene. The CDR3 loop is CAIRDRGEGTEAFF. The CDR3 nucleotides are TGTGCCATCAGGGACAGGGGGGAGGGAACTGAAGCTTTCTTT.

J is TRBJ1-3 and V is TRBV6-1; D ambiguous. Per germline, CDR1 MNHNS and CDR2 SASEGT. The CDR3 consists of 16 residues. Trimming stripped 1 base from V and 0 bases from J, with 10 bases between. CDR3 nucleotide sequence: TGTGCCAGCAGTGAAGATCGAGTGAGCTCTGGAAACACCATATATTTT. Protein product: CASSEDRVSSGNTIYF.

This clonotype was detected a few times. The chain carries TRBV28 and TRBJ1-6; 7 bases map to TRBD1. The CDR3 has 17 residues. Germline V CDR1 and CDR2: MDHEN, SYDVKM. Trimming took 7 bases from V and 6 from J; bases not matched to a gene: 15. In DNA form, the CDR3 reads TGTGCCAGCACTACCCCAGGGGGGAGTCAACTTAATTCACCCCTCCACTTT. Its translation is CASTTPGGSQLNSPLHF.

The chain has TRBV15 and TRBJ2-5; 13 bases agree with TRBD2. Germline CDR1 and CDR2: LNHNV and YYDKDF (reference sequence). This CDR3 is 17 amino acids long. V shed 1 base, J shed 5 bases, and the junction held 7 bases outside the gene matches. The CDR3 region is CATSRGTSGGAGETQYF. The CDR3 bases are TGTGCCACCAGCAGAGGAACTAGCGGGGGGGCTGGTGAGACCCAGTACTTC.

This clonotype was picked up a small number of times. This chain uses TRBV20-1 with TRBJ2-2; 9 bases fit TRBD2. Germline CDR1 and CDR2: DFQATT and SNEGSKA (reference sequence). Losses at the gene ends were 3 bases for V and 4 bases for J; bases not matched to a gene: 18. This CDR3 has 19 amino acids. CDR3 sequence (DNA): TGCAGTGCTAGTGATTCCTGGGAGATAGCGGGAGCGGGCACCGGGGAGCTGTTTTTT. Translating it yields CSASDSWEIAGAGTGELFF.

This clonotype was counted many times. The CDR3 here is CASSPGGVGTEAFF. The DNA for the CDR3 is TGTGCCAGCTCCCCAGGCGGGGTTGGCACTGAAGCTTTCTTT. V is TRBV18 and J is TRBJ1-1; D not certain. From germline, CDR1 is KGHSH and CDR2 LQKENI. CDR3 length: 14 residues. The germline V and J ends were trimmed by 6 bases and 4 bases, with 15 bases remaining between them. The whole variable domain, filled in from reference TRBV18 and TRBJ1-1, reads NAGVMQNPRHLVRRRGQEARLRCSPMKGHSHVYWYRQLPEEGLKFMVYLQKENIIDESGMPKERFSAEFPKEGPSILRIQQVVRGDSAAYFCASSPGGVGTEAFFGQGTRLTVV.

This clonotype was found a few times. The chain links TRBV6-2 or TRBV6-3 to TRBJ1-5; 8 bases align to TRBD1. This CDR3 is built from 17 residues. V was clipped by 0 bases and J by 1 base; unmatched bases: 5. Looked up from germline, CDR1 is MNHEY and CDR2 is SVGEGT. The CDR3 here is CASSYSSGGASNQPQHF. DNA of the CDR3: TGTGCCAGCAGTTACTCTTCAGGGGGCGCAAGCAATCAGCCCCAGCATTTT.

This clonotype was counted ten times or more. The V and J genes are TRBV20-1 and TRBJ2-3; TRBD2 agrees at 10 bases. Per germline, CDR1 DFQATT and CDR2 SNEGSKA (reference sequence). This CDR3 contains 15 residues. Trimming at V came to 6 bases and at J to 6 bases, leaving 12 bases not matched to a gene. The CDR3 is CSARRAGGLRDTQYF. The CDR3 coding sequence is TGCAGTGCCAGACGAGCGGGGGGGCTCAGGGATACGCAGTATTTT.

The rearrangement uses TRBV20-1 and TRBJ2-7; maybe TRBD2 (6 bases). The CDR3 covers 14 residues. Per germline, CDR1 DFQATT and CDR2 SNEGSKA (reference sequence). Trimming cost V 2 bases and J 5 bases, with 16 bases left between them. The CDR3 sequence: CSARRASAADEQYF. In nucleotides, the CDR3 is TGCAGTGCTAGACGGGCTAGCGCAGCCGACGAGCAGTACTTC.

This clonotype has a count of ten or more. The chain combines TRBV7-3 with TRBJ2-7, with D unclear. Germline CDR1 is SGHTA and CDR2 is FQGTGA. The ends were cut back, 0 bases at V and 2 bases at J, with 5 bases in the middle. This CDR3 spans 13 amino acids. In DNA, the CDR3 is TGTGCCAGCAGCTTAACACCCGCCTACGAGCAGTACTTC. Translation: CASSLTPAYEQYF.

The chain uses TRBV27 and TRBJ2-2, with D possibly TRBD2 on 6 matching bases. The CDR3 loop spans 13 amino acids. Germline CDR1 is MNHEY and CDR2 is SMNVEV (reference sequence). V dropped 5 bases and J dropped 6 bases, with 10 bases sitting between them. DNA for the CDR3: TGTGCCAGCAGTCCCACTAGCTCCGGGGAGCTGTTTTTT. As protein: CASSPTSSGELFF.

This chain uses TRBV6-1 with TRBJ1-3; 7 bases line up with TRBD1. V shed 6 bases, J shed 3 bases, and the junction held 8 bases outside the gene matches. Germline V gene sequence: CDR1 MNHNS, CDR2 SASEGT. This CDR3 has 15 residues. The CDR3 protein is CASRFPGTVGNTIYF. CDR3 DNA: TGTGCCAGCAGGTTCCCGGGGACAGTTGGAAACACCATATATTTT.

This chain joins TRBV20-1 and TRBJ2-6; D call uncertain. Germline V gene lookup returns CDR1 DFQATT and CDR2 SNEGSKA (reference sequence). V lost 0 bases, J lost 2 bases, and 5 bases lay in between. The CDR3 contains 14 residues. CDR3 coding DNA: TGCAGTGCTAGAGACTTCGCTGGGGCCAACGTCCTGACTTTC. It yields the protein CSARDFAGANVLTF.